This T cell receptor (beta chain) was captured in a study of molecular identifiers for immune sequencing clone quantification. TCRdb re-called the PCR reads through MiXCR, storing one row per CDR3 protein. The table lists around 470,000 distinct CDR3 sequences, 20% to 25% of them singletons, with about 0.8% in the top ten. The V and J ends lost 0 bases and 4 bases respectively, with 6 bases between them. The CDR3 runs to 13 residues. CDR1 and CDR2 (germline): LNHDA, SQIVND (reference sequence). This clonotype was detected a few times. Material for sequencing was naive CD8+ T cells from blood, with Jurkat cell RNA spiked in. As for subset: FACS-sorted CD8+CD4-CCR7+CD45RA+ naive T cells. V is TRBV19 and J is TRBJ1-1, with D unresolved. This sequence originates from a human donor in good health. Some libraries in this study had Jurkat cell RNA spiked in. In DNA, the CDR3 is TGTGCCAGTAGTATAGACAGCTTCACTGAAGCTTTCTTT. Amino acid sequence: CASSIDSFTEAFF.